This T cell receptor beta chain was observed in a study of radiotherapy plus CTLA-4 blockade in lung cancer. In the study overall: Around 19% of patients responded objectively, and around 31% achieved disease control.

It was focal radiation plus CTLA-4 blockade with ipilimumab that patients with chemo-refractory metastatic non-small-cell lung cancer received. Study-wide findings and caveats: After radiotherapy and ipilimumab, tumor-derived clones expanded in peripheral blood. The best predictor of response was reported to be early blood T cell clone dynamics, with interferon-beta.

About this clone itself: The antigen remains undetermined.

Germline CDR1 reads KGHSH; CDR2 reads LQKENI. Trimming pared 2 bases from V and 10 bases from J, leaving 12 bases between. This CDR3 has 13 amino acids. Method: immunoSEQ multiplex PCR; TCRdb's copy keeps in-frame clones and lacks some. This sample has 45,000 or so clones, with roughly two thirds found just once. This receptor was identified in a human donor with non-small cell lung cancer who had a complete response to radiotherapy plus ipilimumab. The gene calls are TRBV18 and TRBJ1-5; D is possibly TRBD1 (5 bases). Here the sequenced sample was peripheral blood, taken from a patient treated with radiotherapy plus ipilimumab. The DNA of the CDR3 is TGTGCCAGCTCACCATACGTGGACAATCCCCAGCATTTT. Its protein is CASSPYVDNPQHF.